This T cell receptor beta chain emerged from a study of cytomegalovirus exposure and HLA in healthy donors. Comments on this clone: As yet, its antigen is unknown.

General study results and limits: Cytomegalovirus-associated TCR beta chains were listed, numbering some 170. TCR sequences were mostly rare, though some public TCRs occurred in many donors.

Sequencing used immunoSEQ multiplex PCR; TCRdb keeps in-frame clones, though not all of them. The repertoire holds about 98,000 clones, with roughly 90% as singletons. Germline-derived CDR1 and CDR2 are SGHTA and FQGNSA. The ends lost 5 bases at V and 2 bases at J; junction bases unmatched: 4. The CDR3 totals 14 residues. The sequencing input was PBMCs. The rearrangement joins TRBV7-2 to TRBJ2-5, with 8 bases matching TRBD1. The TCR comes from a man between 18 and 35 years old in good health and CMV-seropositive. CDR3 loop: CASSRDRRQETQYF. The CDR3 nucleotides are TGTGCCAGCAGCAGGGACAGGAGACAAGAGACCCAGTACTTC.